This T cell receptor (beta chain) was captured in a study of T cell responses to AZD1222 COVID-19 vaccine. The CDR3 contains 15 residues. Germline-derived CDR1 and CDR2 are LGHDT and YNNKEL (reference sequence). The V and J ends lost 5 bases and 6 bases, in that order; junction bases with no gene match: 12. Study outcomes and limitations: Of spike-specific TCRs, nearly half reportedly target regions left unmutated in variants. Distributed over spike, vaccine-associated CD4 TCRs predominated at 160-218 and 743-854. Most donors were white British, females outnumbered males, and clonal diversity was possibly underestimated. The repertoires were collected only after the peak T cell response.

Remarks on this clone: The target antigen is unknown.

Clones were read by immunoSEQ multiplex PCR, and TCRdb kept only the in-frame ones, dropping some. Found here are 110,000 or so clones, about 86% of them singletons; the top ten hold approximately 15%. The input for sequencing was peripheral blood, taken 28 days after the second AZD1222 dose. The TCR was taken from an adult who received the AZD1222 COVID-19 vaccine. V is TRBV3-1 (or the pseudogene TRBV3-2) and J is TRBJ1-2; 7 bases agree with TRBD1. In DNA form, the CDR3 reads TGTGCCAGCAGCTACCTAAGTGGAGGGGGCGATGGCTACACCTTC. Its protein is CASSYLSGGGDGYTF.